Detailed here is one TCR beta chain. Source study methods: For nucleated cells, counts were estimated from reference gene primer amplification. TCRdb's table, derived via immunoSEQ multiplex PCR, lists solely in-frame clones and lacks some. V and J calls plus clone size are reproduced from that table; the DNA served to infer D and trimming. The table records around 200,000 clones, roughly 80% of them present only once. The sample is drawn from a study of blood T cell repertoires in COVID-19. About the research overall: The origin of the acute and convalescent COVID-19 samples was the United States, Italy and Spain. T cells, B-cell-depleted T cells, or PBMCs supplied cDNA or gDNA.

CDR3 size: 15 residues. Trimming took 4 bases from V and 7 from J; bases not matched to a gene: 9. Germline V gene data show CDR1 as SGHNT and CDR2 as YYREEE (reference sequence). This clonotype was sampled from a human donor with acute or convalescent COVID-19. The donor label of this sample is uncertain. V is TRBV5-4 and J is TRBJ2-3, with 10 bases fitting TRBD2. Sequenced: peripheral blood. In DNA form, the CDR3 reads TGTGCCAGCAGCCCCACTAGCGGGAAGGGTAATACGCAGTATTTT. Residues: CASSPTSGKGNTQYF. The whole variable domain, filled in from reference TRBV5-4 and TRBJ2-3, reads ETGVTQSPTHLIKTRGQQVTLRCSSQSGHNTVSWYQQALGQGPQFIFQYYREEENGRGNFPPRFSGLQFPNYSSELNVNALELDDSALYLCASSPTSGKGNTQYFGPGTRLTVL.